The rows below give T cell receptor beta chains drawn from one sample of a study of metastatic and nonmetastatic thyroid tumors. TCRdb redid the clone calls on the PCR reads using MiXCR. The repertoire includes some 32,000 clones, 15% to 20% of them detected once, and approximately 8% sits in the top ten. The sequenced material came from blood. The receptors were gathered from a female donor with papillary thyroid cancer or a benign thyroid nodule (not recorded which). Some clones in this sample may be carry-over from other donors' samples. Both conserved end residues are part of each CDR3. A D gene is named only where the DNA matches it firmly. Rows may omit the clone size; those that give it use once, few, many or a size class.

clone_size: NA
d_call: TRBD1
v_call: TRBV5-1
j_call: TRBJ2-7
cdr3_length: 14
cdr3_aa: CASSSLGQGYEQYF
cdr3_nt: TGCGCCAGCAGCTCCCTCGGACAGGGGTACGAGCAGTACTTC

clone_size: NA
d_call: NA
v_call: TRBV11-2
j_call: TRBJ2-1
cdr3_length: 15
cdr3_aa: CASSLVSGERSEQFF
cdr3_nt: TGTGCCAGCAGCTTAGTGTCGGGGGAACGGAGTGAGCAGTTCTTC

clone_size: NA
d_call: TRBD1
v_call: TRBV6-1
j_call: TRBJ2-7
cdr3_length: 14
cdr3_aa: CASTQTGGWDEQYF
cdr3_nt: TGTGCCAGCACCCAGACAGGGGGGTGGGACGAGCAGTACTTC

clone_size: many
d_call: NA
v_call: TRBV7-2
j_call: TRBJ1-6
cdr3_length: 14
cdr3_aa: CASSLGHNNSPLHF
cdr3_nt: TGTGCCAGCAGCTTAGGGCATAATAATTCACCCCTCCACTTT

clone_size: NA
d_call: TRBD2
v_call: TRBV20-1
j_call: TRBJ2-3
cdr3_length: 17
cdr3_aa: CSAKGTSGGAETDTQYF
cdr3_nt: TGCAGTGCTAAGGGGACTAGCGGGGGGGCTGAGACAGATACGCAGTATTTT

clone_size: few
d_call: TRBD2
v_call: TRBV27
j_call: TRBJ2-6
cdr3_length: 16
cdr3_aa: CASGASGSSGANVLTF
cdr3_nt: TGTGCCAGCGGAGCTAGCGGGAGCTCTGGGGCCAACGTCCTGACTTTC

clone_size: NA
d_call: TRBD1
v_call: TRBV20-1
j_call: TRBJ1-2
cdr3_length: 17
cdr3_aa: CSATAASTGGASAGYTF
cdr3_nt: TGCAGTGCTACCGCCGCCAGCACAGGGGGCGCATCTGCTGGCTACACCTTC

clone_size: few
d_call: TRBD1
v_call: TRBV6-1
j_call: TRBJ2-2
cdr3_length: 15
cdr3_aa: CASRRGPTVPGELFF
cdr3_nt: TGTGCCAGCAGGAGGGGGCCAACTGTTCCCGGGGAGCTGTTTTTT

clone_size: many
d_call: TRBD1
v_call: TRBV7-9
j_call: TRBJ1-1
cdr3_length: 15
cdr3_aa: CASSFGTGLSTEAFF
cdr3_nt: TGTGCCAGCAGTTTCGGGACAGGGCTTAGCACTGAAGCTTTCTTT

clone_size: many
d_call: TRBD1
v_call: TRBV5-8
j_call: TRBJ2-3
cdr3_length: 15
cdr3_aa: CASRPRYRGTDTQYF
cdr3_nt: TGTGCCAGCAGGCCGAGGTACAGGGGAACAGATACGCAGTATTTT

clone_size: many
d_call: NA
v_call: TRBV6-1
j_call: TRBJ2-7
cdr3_length: 13
cdr3_aa: CASSEVSAWEQYF
cdr3_nt: TGTGCCAGCAGTGAGGTCAGCGCGTGGGAGCAGTACTTC

clone_size: few
d_call: NA
v_call: TRBV6-1
j_call: TRBJ2-7
cdr3_length: 13
cdr3_aa: CASSARLAGEQYF
cdr3_nt: TGTGCCAGCAGTGCTCGGCTAGCTGGTGAGCAGTACTTC

clone_size: few
d_call: NA
v_call: TRBV15
j_call: TRBJ1-5
cdr3_length: 13
cdr3_aa: CATSRGGNQPQHF
cdr3_nt: TGTGCCACCAGCAGAGGGGGCAATCAGCCCCAGCATTTT

clone_size: NA
d_call: NA
v_call: TRBV7-9
j_call: TRBJ1-2
cdr3_length: 13
cdr3_aa: CASSRDTGYGYTF
cdr3_nt: TGTGCCAGCAGCCGGGACACCGGCTATGGCTACACCTTC

clone_size: NA
d_call: NA
v_call: TRBV24-1
j_call: TRBJ2-7
cdr3_length: 13
cdr3_aa: CATSDGATYEQYF
cdr3_nt: TGTGCCACCAGTGATGGGGCAACCTACGAGCAGTACTTC

clone_size: NA
d_call: TRBD1
v_call: TRBV12-3/TRBV12-4
j_call: TRBJ1-5
cdr3_length: 14
cdr3_aa: CASSPGQPNQPQHF
cdr3_nt: TGTGCCAGCAGCCCGGGACAGCCCAATCAGCCCCAGCATTTT

clone_size: few
d_call: NA
v_call: TRBV6-1
j_call: TRBJ1-5
cdr3_length: 15
cdr3_aa: CASSKTREAVQPQHF
cdr3_nt: TGTGCCAGCAGTAAGACCCGGGAGGCCGTTCAGCCCCAGCATTTT

clone_size: many
d_call: TRBD1
v_call: TRBV28
j_call: TRBJ2-4
cdr3_length: 13
cdr3_aa: CASRGTGENIQYF
cdr3_nt: TGTGCCAGCAGGGGGACAGGGGAAAACATTCAGTACTTC

clone_size: NA
d_call: NA
v_call: TRBV18
j_call: TRBJ1-5
cdr3_length: 12
cdr3_aa: CASSPAGQPQHF
cdr3_nt: TGTGCCAGCTCCCCGGCTGGTCAGCCCCAGCATTTT

clone_size: once
d_call: TRBD1
v_call: TRBV7-2
j_call: TRBJ1-2
cdr3_length: 15
cdr3_aa: CASSPRTGGRYGYTF
cdr3_nt: TGTGCCAGCAGCCCTCGGACAGGGGGACGTTATGGCTACACCTTC

clone_size: many
d_call: NA
v_call: TRBV6-1
j_call: TRBJ1-1
cdr3_length: 13
cdr3_aa: CASSERGNTEAFF
cdr3_nt: TGTGCCAGCAGTGAAAGAGGGAACACTGAAGCTTTCTTT

clone_size: medium-sized
d_call: NA
v_call: TRBV30
j_call: TRBJ2-7
cdr3_length: 10
cdr3_aa: CAYRLDEQYF
cdr3_nt: TGTGCCTACCGTCTGGACGAGCAGTACTTC

clone_size: many
d_call: NA
v_call: TRBV5-4
j_call: TRBJ2-3
cdr3_length: 14
cdr3_aa: CASSPTQRGDTQYF
cdr3_nt: TGTGCCAGCAGCCCGACCCAGAGGGGAGATACGCAGTATTTT

clone_size: NA
d_call: NA
v_call: TRBV11-2
j_call: TRBJ2-3
cdr3_length: 14
cdr3_aa: CASSPLAQTDTQYF
cdr3_nt: TGTGCCAGCAGCCCTCTCGCCCAGACAGATACGCAGTATTTT

clone_size: many
d_call: NA
v_call: TRBV5-1
j_call: TRBJ2-5
cdr3_length: 11
cdr3_aa: CASSLAETQYF
cdr3_nt: TGCGCCAGCAGCTTGGCTGAGACCCAGTACTTC

clone_size: NA
d_call: NA
v_call: TRBV20-1
j_call: TRBJ2-7
cdr3_length: 14
cdr3_aa: CSAETVADPYEQYF
cdr3_nt: TGCAGTGCCGAGACGGTGGCCGATCCCTACGAGCAGTACTTC

clone_size: NA
d_call: NA
v_call: TRBV7-3
j_call: TRBJ2-2
cdr3_length: 15
cdr3_aa: CASSIGTGRTGELFF
cdr3_nt: TGTGCCAGCAGCATCGGGACTGGGCGAACCGGGGAGCTGTTTTTT

clone_size: many
d_call: NA
v_call: TRBV6-1
j_call: TRBJ2-1
cdr3_length: 14
cdr3_aa: CASNSRQGTNGQFF
cdr3_nt: TGTGCCAGCAATAGCCGACAGGGGACTAATGGGCAGTTCTTC

clone_size: NA
d_call: NA
v_call: TRBV5-1
j_call: TRBJ2-2
cdr3_length: 12
cdr3_aa: CASSLVAGELFF
cdr3_nt: TGCGCCAGCAGCTTGGTTGCCGGGGAGCTGTTTTTT

clone_size: NA
d_call: NA
v_call: TRBV5-1
j_call: TRBJ2-1
cdr3_length: 15
cdr3_aa: CASSLIGQGINEQFF
cdr3_nt: TGCGCCAGCAGCTTGATCGGGCAGGGGATCAATGAGCAGTTCTTC

clone_size: NA
d_call: NA
v_call: TRBV19
j_call: TRBJ1-1
cdr3_length: 13
cdr3_aa: CASSILIKTEAFF
cdr3_nt: TGTGCCAGTAGTATATTGATAAAGACTGAAGCTTTCTTT

clone_size: many
d_call: TRBD2
v_call: TRBV7-2
j_call: TRBJ2-3
cdr3_length: 17
cdr3_aa: CASSLTLLAGIRDTQYF
cdr3_nt: TGTGCCAGCAGCTTAACCCTACTAGCGGGAATTAGGGATACGCAGTATTTT

clone_size: many
d_call: TRBD2
v_call: TRBV7-9
j_call: TRBJ2-4
cdr3_length: 14
cdr3_aa: CASSLAGGPNIQYF
cdr3_nt: TGTGCCAGCAGCTTGGCGGGGGGTCCAAACATTCAGTACTTC

clone_size: NA
d_call: NA
v_call: TRBV5-1
j_call: TRBJ2-5
cdr3_length: 14
cdr3_aa: CDSAHYGSQETQYF
cdr3_nt: TGCGACAGCGCGCACTATGGAAGCCAAGAGACCCAGTACTTC

clone_size: NA
d_call: NA
v_call: TRBV5-1
j_call: TRBJ1-2
cdr3_length: 14
cdr3_aa: CASSLDRRFHGYTF
cdr3_nt: TGCGCCAGCAGCTTGGATCGAAGGTTTCATGGCTACACCTTC

clone_size: many
d_call: TRBD1
v_call: TRBV30
j_call: TRBJ1-1
cdr3_length: 13
cdr3_aa: CACPRLDRVEAFF
cdr3_nt: TGTGCCTGCCCTCGCCTCGACAGGGTGGAAGCTTTCTTT

clone_size: few
d_call: NA
v_call: TRBV20-1
j_call: TRBJ1-1
cdr3_length: 16
cdr3_aa: CSARNGLQVTGTEAFF
cdr3_nt: TGCAGTGCTAGAAACGGACTTCAGGTAACGGGGACTGAAGCTTTCTTT

clone_size: many
d_call: NA
v_call: TRBV7-2
j_call: TRBJ2-3
cdr3_length: 15
cdr3_aa: CASSAGGGLTDTQYF
cdr3_nt: TGTGCCAGCAGCGCAGGGGGGGGCTTGACAGATACGCAGTATTTT

clone_size: many
d_call: TRBD2
v_call: TRBV28
j_call: TRBJ2-7
cdr3_length: 13
cdr3_aa: CASRSGTSYEQYF
cdr3_nt: TGTGCCAGCAGGAGCGGGACCTCCTACGAGCAGTACTTC

clone_size: many
d_call: NA
v_call: TRBV11-2
j_call: TRBJ1-2
cdr3_length: 13
cdr3_aa: CASRTGEGYGYTF
cdr3_nt: TGTGCCAGCAGGACGGGGGAGGGCTATGGCTACACCTTC

clone_size: many
d_call: TRBD1
v_call: TRBV19
j_call: TRBJ2-5
cdr3_length: 13
cdr3_aa: CASIGTGRETQYF
cdr3_nt: TGTGCCAGTATCGGGACAGGTAGAGAGACCCAGTACTTC

clone_size: many
d_call: NA
v_call: TRBV19
j_call: TRBJ2-7
cdr3_length: 13
cdr3_aa: CASSIWSGYEQYF
cdr3_nt: TGTGCCAGTAGTATTTGGTCCGGGTACGAGCAGTACTTC

clone_size: many
d_call: NA
v_call: TRBV30
j_call: TRBJ1-5
cdr3_length: 15
cdr3_aa: CAWNGTATVNQPQHF
cdr3_nt: TGTGCCTGGAATGGAACGGCGACAGTAAATCAGCCCCAGCATTTT

clone_size: NA
d_call: TRBD1
v_call: TRBV12-3/TRBV12-4
j_call: TRBJ2-1
cdr3_length: 15
cdr3_aa: CASSGAGTGWDEQFF
cdr3_nt: TGTGCCAGCAGTGGGGCCGGGACAGGGTGGGATGAGCAGTTCTTC

clone_size: NA
d_call: TRBD2
v_call: TRBV12-3/TRBV12-4
j_call: TRBJ2-5
cdr3_length: 14
cdr3_aa: CASSTSGGAETQYF
cdr3_nt: TGTGCCAGCAGCACAAGCGGGGGGGCTGAGACCCAGTACTTC

clone_size: many
d_call: NA
v_call: TRBV27
j_call: TRBJ1-5
cdr3_length: 17
cdr3_aa: CASSRSGHFYSNQPQHF
cdr3_nt: TGTGCCAGCAGTAGGTCCGGACATTTTTATAGCAATCAGCCCCAGCATTTT

clone_size: many
d_call: NA
v_call: TRBV27
j_call: TRBJ1-2
cdr3_length: 15
cdr3_aa: CASSPRGGTNYGYTF
cdr3_nt: TGTGCCAGCAGTCCCCGGGGCGGCACTAACTATGGCTACACCTTC

clone_size: NA
d_call: TRBD2
v_call: TRBV6-1
j_call: TRBJ2-7
cdr3_length: 12
cdr3_aa: CASRGGSYEQYF
cdr3_nt: TGTGCCAGCCGGGGGGGTTCATACGAGCAGTACTTC

clone_size: NA
d_call: NA
v_call: TRBV7-9
j_call: TRBJ1-5
cdr3_length: 15
cdr3_aa: CASSFVGSGNQPQHF
cdr3_nt: TGTGCCAGCAGCTTCGTAGGGAGCGGCAATCAGCCCCAGCATTTT